Below, 24 T cell receptor beta chains from the same sample are listed, as sequenced in a study of B cell selection in AIRE deficiency. TCRdb's table, derived via immunoSEQ multiplex PCR, lists solely in-frame clones and lacks some. In the table there are about 24,000 clones, about 96% of which are singletons. Conventional CD4 T cells were sorted as CD4+CD127+ cells. The specimen sequenced was CD4+CD127+ conventional T cells sorted from PBMCs. The receptors stem from a human donor in good health.

In this sample, this clone turned up once. The genes are TRBV10-2 and TRBJ2-3; TRBD2 matches at 13 bases. Germline CDR1 and CDR2: WSHSY and SAAADI. Unmatched junction bases numbered 0, after V lost 2 bases and J lost 4 bases. The CDR3 is made up of 15 amino acids. CDR3 region: CASSEGTSGADTQYF. In nucleotides, the CDR3 is TGCGCCAGCAGTGAGGGGACTAGCGGGGCAGATACGCAGTATTTT.

The chain has TRBV7-6 and TRBJ2-5, with 7 bases aligning to TRBD2. This CDR3 is 15 amino acids long. From germline, CDR1 is SGHVS and CDR2 FNYEAQ. V lost 4 bases, J lost 6 bases, and 11 bases stayed unmatched. The CDR3 DNA reads TGTGCCAGCAGCTCGACTAGCAGTGGGGGAAAGACCCAGTACTTC. It is translated as CASSSTSSGGKTQYF. Using reference TRBV7-6 and TRBJ2-5 for the parts outside the CDR3, the full variable domain is GAGVSQSPRYKVTKRGQDVALRCDPISGHVSLYWYRQALGQGPEFLTYFNYEAQQDKSGLPNDRFSAERPEGSISTLTIQRTEQRDSAMYRCASSSTSSGGKTQYFGPGTRLLVL.

The chain is built from TRBV9 and TRBJ1-5, with 7 nucleotides matching TRBD1. V trimming: 4 bases; J trimming: 2 bases; junction bases outside the gene matches: 3. The CDR3 consists of 14 residues. Germline V lookup: CDR1 SGDLS, CDR2 YYNGEE. The CDR3 DNA is TGTGCCAGCAGCCCTGGACAGGGCAATCAGCCCCAGCATTTT. Protein sequence: CASSPGQGNQPQHF.

The gene calls are TRBV19 and TRBJ1-2; TRBD1 is a possible D gene (5 bases). With 5 bases removed from V and 3 bases from J, the gap between germline ends came to 16 bases. The CDR3 contains 15 residues. Germline CDR1 reads LNHDA; CDR2 reads SQIVND (reference sequence). The CDR3 region is CASSDGSPGDYGYTF. The CDR3 DNA reads as TGTGCCAGTAGTGACGGGTCGCCGGGGGACTATGGCTACACCTTC.

The J gene is TRBJ1-2, the V gene TRBV4-3; the D is unclear. Trimming removed 0 bases at V and 5 bases at J, with 7 bases between. The germline CDR1 and CDR2 sequences are LGHNA and YSLEER. This CDR3 region has 13 residues. The CDR3 spells CASSQEDGYGYTF. CDR3 coding DNA: TGCGCCAGCAGCCAAGAGGACGGTTATGGCTACACCTTC.

This rearrangement joins TRBV7-2 to TRBJ1-4; TRBD1 agrees at 8 bases. Trimming at V came to 0 bases and at J to 7 bases, leaving 4 bases not matched to a gene. Per the germline V gene, CDR1 is SGHTA and CDR2 is FQGNSA. The CDR3 runs to 15 residues. DNA for the CDR3: TGTGCCAGCAGCTTAGCAAGTCAGGGGGCTGAAAAACTGTTTTTT. Protein product: CASSLASQGAEKLFF.

The chain uses TRBV19 and TRBJ1-1; 11 bases are shared with TRBD1. This CDR3 is 15 amino acids long. J was trimmed by 7 bases and V by 4 bases; bases with no gene match: 8. Germline CDR1 and CDR2: LNHDA and SQIVND (reference sequence). The CDR3 here is CASSTWTGGKNEAFF. In DNA form, the CDR3 reads TGTGCCAGTAGTACCTGGACAGGGGGCAAGAATGAAGCTTTCTTT. Filled out from reference TRBV19 and TRBJ1-1, the complete variable domain reads DGGITQSPKYLFRKEGQNVTLSCEQNLNHDAMYWYRQDPGQGLRLIYYSQIVNDFQKGDIAEGYSVSREKKESFPLTVTSAQKNPTAFYLCASSTWTGGKNEAFFGQGTRLTVV.

The rearrangement links TRBV11-1 to TRBJ2-5, with D possibly being TRBD2 (5 bases). The germline V gene has CDR1 SGHAT and CDR2 FQDESV (reference sequence). V lost 2 bases and J lost 4, with 20 bases in between. This CDR3 comprises 17 residues. The CDR3 nucleotides are TGTGCCAGCAGCTTACGTAGGGCTGCTTTAGGGAGAGAGACCCAGTACTTC. It yields the protein CASSLRRAALGRETQYF.

The chain recombines TRBV5-1 with TRBJ2-7, with unresolved D. CDR1 and CDR2 (germline): SGHRS, YFSETQ. The CDR3 spans 12 residues. V was pared by 1 base and J by 7 bases, with 9 bases between. The CDR3: CASSLKGLEQYF. CDR3 sequence (DNA): TGCGCCAGCAGCTTGAAGGGCTTGGAGCAGTACTTC.

The chain combines TRBV25-1 with TRBJ2-2; perhaps TRBD1 as D (7 bases). The CDR3 runs to 14 residues. From germline, CDR1 is MGHDK and CDR2 SYGVNS. V lost 8 bases to trimming and J lost 1 base, with 11 bases between them. The CDR3 DNA is TGTGCCAGCGCGGGACAGATGAACACCGGGGAGCTGTTTTTT. This codes for CASAGQMNTGELFF.

The V and J genes are TRBV19 and TRBJ1-2; 7 positions agree with TRBD1. J lost 3 bases, V lost 10 bases, and 17 bases had no gene match. This CDR3 contains 16 residues. Germline assignment: CDR1 LNHDA and CDR2 SQIVND (reference sequence). The CDR3 spells CATVADVDRAYYGYTF. CDR3 coding DNA: TGTGCCACCGTCGCCGACGTCGACAGGGCTTACTATGGCTACACCTTC.

V is TRBV15 and J is TRBJ1-5; 7 nucleotides match TRBD1. CDR3 size: 15 residues. V was clipped by 0 bases and J by 5 bases; unmatched bases: 4. Germline assignment: CDR1 LNHNV and CDR2 YYDKDF (reference sequence). DNA of the CDR3: TGTGCCACCAGCAGAGAGGGTAGGGGGCATCAGCCCCAGCATTTT. Translated, it gives CATSREGRGHQPQHF. The variable domain in full, with the rest retrieved from reference TRBV15 and TRBJ1-5, is DAMVIQNPRYQVTQFGKPVTLSCSQTLNHNVMYWYQQKSSQAPKLLFHYYDKDFNNEADTPDNFQSRRPNTSFCFLDIRSPGLGDTAMYLCATSREGRGHQPQHFGDGTRLSIL.

The chain links TRBV7-9 to TRBJ1-5, with D unresolved. V lost 1 base and J lost 11, with 9 bases in between. Germline V gene data show CDR1 as SEHNR and CDR2 as FQNEAQ (reference sequence). The CDR3 has 12 residues. The CDR3 reads CASSLVGSTQHF. CDR3 DNA: TGTGCCAGCAGCTTAGTGGGGAGTACCCAGCATTTT.

The rearrangement links TRBV19 to TRBJ1-6; perhaps TRBD1 as D (6 bases). The CDR3 length is 14 residues. Trimming took off 4 bases at V and 9 bases at J, with 13 bases between the two ends. Germline CDR1 is LNHDA and CDR2 is SQIVND (reference sequence). DNA of the CDR3: TGTGCCAGTAGTAGGGACACCGAAGGTTCACCCCTCCACTTT. Its protein is CASSRDTEGSPLHF.

The count of this clone is one. This rearrangement joins TRBV9 to TRBJ2-1, with 10 bases matching TRBD2. J was trimmed by 4 bases and V by 3 bases; bases with no gene match: 4. The germline V gene encodes CDR1 SGDLS and CDR2 YYNGEE. CDR3 length equals 15 residues. CDR3 DNA: TGTGCCAGCAGCGGGAGGACTAGCGGATACAATGAGCAGTTCTTC. Translating it yields CASSGRTSGYNEQFF.

CDR3 in amino acids: CASSSTPLTGGYGYTF. In DNA, the CDR3 is TGCGCCAGCAGCTCAACCCCTCTGACAGGGGGCTATGGCTACACCTTC. J is TRBJ1-2 and V is TRBV5-1; 9 bases match TRBD1. V lost 3 bases and J lost 4; bases outside the gene matches: 10. This CDR3 spans 16 amino acids. Germline CDR1 SGHRS, CDR2 YFSETQ.

This chain joins TRBV28 and TRBJ1-1, with 7 bases lining up with TRBD1. Germline-derived CDR1 and CDR2 are MDHEN and SYDVKM. This CDR3 has 16 amino acids. V lost 6 bases, J lost 1 base, and 11 bases stayed unmatched. CDR3 coding DNA: TGTGCCAGCAGGGGGAATGTGGCAGGGGGGAACACTGAAGCTTTCTTT. Translation gives CASRGNVAGGNTEAFF.

V usage is TRBV2 and J usage is TRBJ2-7; tentative D call: TRBD2 (6 bases). CDR3 size: 14 residues. Deletions cut 3 bases from V and 2 bases from J, with 11 bases between. Germline V gene sequence: CDR1 SNHLY, CDR2 FYNNEI. The DNA for the CDR3 is TGTGCCAGCAGTGATTCGAGGGAGGCCTACGAGCAGTACTTC. The encoded protein is CASSDSREAYEQYF.

The chain carries TRBV9 and TRBJ1-1, with no clear D. This CDR3 spans 12 amino acids. The V gene's germline CDR1 is SGDLS and CDR2 YYNGEE. Trimming pared 0 bases from V and 8 bases from J, leaving 8 bases between. CDR3 in amino acids: CASSVEGGEAFF. CDR3 in DNA: TGTGCCAGCAGCGTAGAAGGAGGGGAAGCTTTCTTT. Full variable domain (rest looked up from reference TRBV9 and TRBJ1-1): DSGVTQTPKHLITATGQRVTLRCSPRSGDLSVYWYQQSLDQGLQFLIQYYNGEERAKGNILERFSAQQFPDLHSELNLSSLELGDSALYFCASSVEGGEAFFGQGTRLTVV.

Worth noting for this clone: A junction boundary mismatches the germline segment, possibly from a read error. This sample also contains other DNA sequences that code for the same CDR3. This rearrangement joins TRBV15 to TRBJ1-3; 12 bases align to TRBD1. This CDR3 has 18 amino acids. Germline V gives CDR1 LNHNV, CDR2 YYDKDF (reference sequence). CDR3 sequence: CATRAGQGASNSGNTIYF. In DNA form, the CDR3 reads TGTGCTACCAGAGCGGGACAGGGGGCATCTAACTCTGGAAACACCATATATTTT.

The chain is built from TRBV5-1 and TRBJ1-3; unclear D gene. The CDR3 is made up of 14 amino acids. The germline gives CDR1 SGHRS, CDR2 YFSETQ. Trimming removed 1 base from V and 4 bases from J, with 9 bases in between. The CDR3 sequence is CASSLQPAGNTIYF. DNA for the CDR3: TGCGCCAGCAGCTTGCAACCGGCAGGAAACACCATATATTTT. The whole variable domain, remainder taken from reference TRBV5-1 and TRBJ1-3, is KAGVTQTPRYLIKTRGQQVTLSCSPISGHRSVSWYQQTPGQGLQFLFEYFSETQRNKGNFPGRFSGRQFSNSRSEMNVSTLELGDSALYLCASSLQPAGNTIYFGEGSWLTVV.

The chain employs TRBV16 and TRBJ1-4; 9 positions agree with TRBD1. V was clipped by 0 bases and J by 8 bases; unmatched bases: 4. CDR3 size: 15 residues. Germline V gene sequence: CDR1 KGHSY, CDR2 FQNENV. The CDR3 coding sequence is TGTGCCAGCAGCCAATCGGGACAGGGCTACGAAAAACTGTTTTTT. As protein: CASSQSGQGYEKLFF.

This chain uses TRBV5-1 with TRBJ2-5, with 12 bases that match TRBD1. Germline V gene data show CDR1 as SGHRS and CDR2 as YFSETQ. CDR3 length: 16 amino acids. The J segment lost 4 bases and the V segment lost 4 bases, leaving 8 bases of the junction unmatched. This chain's CDR3 is CASSPPGQGAGETQYF. The CDR3 DNA sequence: TGCGCCAGCAGCCCGCCGGGACAGGGGGCAGGAGAGACCCAGTACTTC.

This clone was seen just once. CDR3 region: CASSDRWNNEQFF. The DNA for the CDR3 is TGTGCCAGCAGTGACAGGTGGAACAATGAGCAGTTCTTC. The V call is TRBV6-6, the J call TRBJ2-1; a possible D gene is TRBD1 (6 bases). This CDR3 contains 13 residues. CDR1 is MNHNY, CDR2 SVGAGI, per germline (reference sequence). The ends were cut back, 5 bases at V and 5 bases at J, with 10 bases in the middle.